A single sample gave rise to the 17 T cell receptor beta chains below, sequenced in a study of blood T cell repertoires in COVID-19. The table came from immunoSEQ multiplex PCR; TCRdb's copy has only in-frame clones and leaves some out. The table records about 170,000 clones, 85% of them present only once. The sample comprised peripheral blood. The receptor source for this set is a woman aged 80 or over with COVID-19, enrolled during active disease.

This clone was seen once. One end of the junction fails to match germline, which may point to a read error. The genes are TRBV5-1 and TRBJ2-3, with 8 bases identical to TRBD2. The germline gives CDR1 SGHRS, CDR2 YFSETQ. The CDR3 has 14 residues. Written as DNA, the CDR3 is TGCGCCCGCAGCCCCGGGGGGGGTACAGATACGCAGTATTTT. Its protein is CARSPGGGTDTQYF.

The rearrangement joins TRBV5-1 to TRBJ1-3; 7 positions agree with TRBD1. J gave up 3 bases and V 1 base, and 4 bases lay outside the gene matches. The CDR3 runs 15 residues. Germline CDR1 is SGHRS and CDR2 is YFSETQ. The CDR3 region has the DNA TGCGCCAGCAGCTTGTCGACAGGGCTTGGAAACACCATATATTTT. Protein sequence: CASSLSTGLGNTIYF.

The chain carries TRBV29-1 and TRBJ2-5, with D unresolved. This CDR3 is 12 amino acids long. Germline CDR1 is SQVTM and CDR2 is ANQGSEA. In DNA, the CDR3 is TGCAGTGTTCAAGACTGGGCGGAGACCCAGTACTTC. Amino acids: CSVQDWAETQYF.

As DNA, the CDR3 is TGCGCCAGCAGCTTCGGGGGTCGCTCCTACGAGCAGTACTTC. Encoded protein: CASSFGGRSYEQYF. The chain is built from TRBV5-1 and TRBJ2-7, with D perhaps matching TRBD2 (6 bases). The CDR3 is 14 amino acids. The ends were cut back, 2 bases at V and 0 bases at J, with 9 bases in the middle. Germline CDR1 reads SGHRS; CDR2 reads YFSETQ.

The chain has TRBV14 and TRBJ2-5; D unresolved. V shed 1 base and J shed 4 bases, with 7 bases lying between them. Germline CDR1 and CDR2: SGHDN and FVKESK. There are 13 residues in the CDR3. Here the CDR3 DNA reads TGTGCCAGCAGCCAAGGGTTTAGAGAGACCCAGTACTTC. Translated: CASSQGFRETQYF.

The chain has TRBV4-1 and TRBJ2-7, with TRBD1 matching 12 bases. The germline V gene encodes CDR1 MGHRA and CDR2 YSYEKL. V dropped 1 base and J dropped 7; count of bases not matched to a gene: 11. There are 17 residues in the CDR3. The CDR3 region is CASSQGWEGQGAWEQYF. The CDR3 DNA is TGCGCCAGCAGCCAAGGCTGGGAGGGACAGGGGGCTTGGGAGCAGTACTTC.

Only one count was recorded for this clone. The chain uses TRBV19 and TRBJ1-1; unclear D gene. V lost 8 bases and J 1 base, leaving 11 bases between the germline ends. The CDR3 is made up of 13 amino acids. From germline, CDR1 is LNHDA and CDR2 SQIVND (reference sequence). This CDR3 is CASSHWQNTEAFF. The CDR3 nucleotides are TGTGCCAGTTCCCATTGGCAGAACACTGAAGCTTTCTTT.

V usage is TRBV3-1 (or the pseudogene TRBV3-2) and J usage is TRBJ2-4; maybe TRBD1 (6 bases). CDR3 size: 15 residues. CDR1 and CDR2 (germline): LGHDT, YNNKEL (reference sequence). Trimming took off 5 bases at V and 3 bases at J, with 14 bases between the two ends. The DNA for the CDR3 is TGTGCCAGCAGCGGAGACAGGTTCGGCAAAAACATTCAGTACTTC. Its translation is CASSGDRFGKNIQYF.

The genes are TRBV18 and TRBJ2-7, with D perhaps TRBD1 (5 bases). The V gene's germline CDR1 is KGHSH and CDR2 LQKENI. The CDR3 consists of 15 residues. V shed 3 bases and J shed 1 base, with 13 bases lying between them. The CDR3 reads CASSPTSGNSYEQYF. The CDR3 DNA sequence: TGTGCCAGCTCACCTACCTCAGGGAATTCCTACGAGCAGTACTTC.

The chain carries TRBV24-1 and TRBJ2-1; weak D call: TRBD2 (6 bases). Trimming pared 3 bases from V and 6 bases from J, leaving 8 bases between. This CDR3 contains 13 residues. Per germline, CDR1 KGHDR and CDR2 SFDVKD. The CDR3, as DNA: TGTGCCACCAGTGATCCGGGAGTCAATGAGCAGTTCTTC. Its translation: CATSDPGVNEQFF.

J is TRBJ2-7 and V is TRBV5-1; 9 bases align to TRBD2. CDR3 size: 13 residues. Germline V CDR1 and CDR2: SGHRS, YFSETQ. V was clipped by 2 bases and J by 5 bases; unmatched bases: 2. The CDR3 DNA sequence: TGCGCCAGCAGCTTAGCGGGGGGTCACGAGCAGTACTTC. This sequence encodes CASSLAGGHEQYF.

The chain carries TRBV5-1 and TRBJ1-4; D is possibly TRBD1 (6 bases). Deletions cut 2 bases from V and 6 bases from J, with 11 bases between. The CDR3 consists of 14 residues. Germline loops: CDR1 SGHRS, CDR2 YFSETQ. This chain's CDR3 is CASSFGTSDEKLFF. The DNA of the CDR3 is TGCGCCAGCAGCTTCGGGACATCCGATGAAAAACTGTTTTTT.

The rearrangement links TRBV28 to TRBJ2-1, with TRBD2 identical over 7 bases. In germline, CDR1 is MDHEN, CDR2 SYDVKM. The CDR3 spans 15 residues. V was clipped by 6 bases and J by 5 bases; unmatched bases: 10. CDR3 nucleotide sequence: TGTGCCAGCAGCCTCCCTAGCGGACTCAACAATGAGCAGTTCTTC. This translates into CASSLPSGLNNEQFF.

The chain employs TRBV29-1 and TRBJ2-3; D may correspond to TRBD1 or TRBD2 (5 bases each). Germline V gene sequence: CDR1 SQVTM, CDR2 ANQGSEA. This CDR3 has 13 amino acids. Trimming cost V 7 bases and J 2 bases, with 13 bases left between them. As DNA, the CDR3 is TGCAGCGGGGGGACGGGATACACAGATACGCAGTATTTT. Translating it yields CSGGTGYTDTQYF.

The chain combines TRBV4-2 with TRBJ1-2, with 9 bases lining up with TRBD1. The CDR3 covers 17 residues. From germline, CDR1 is LGHNA and CDR2 YNFKEQ. V was pared by 4 bases and J by 1 base, with 10 bases of the junction left unmatched. This CDR3 is CASSPRTGEGSNYGYTF. The CDR3, as DNA: TGTGCCAGCAGCCCCCGGACAGGGGAGGGTAGTAACTATGGCTACACCTTC.

This clone was seen a single time. The chain employs TRBV9 and TRBJ1-1; no clear D gene. The germline CDR1 and CDR2 sequences are SGDLS and YYNGEE. CDR3 length: 13 amino acids. The V and J ends lost 4 bases and 1 base respectively, with 8 bases between them. This CDR3 reads CASSLDWNTEAFF. CDR3 nucleotides: TGTGCCAGCAGCTTAGACTGGAACACTGAAGCTTTCTTT.

The CDR3 bases are TGTGCCAGCAGCCAAGGTACCAGGGTGGGTGGCTACACCTTC. Encoded protein: CASSQGTRVGGYTF. The V call is TRBV3-1 (or the pseudogene TRBV3-2), the J call TRBJ1-2; D possibly corresponds to TRBD1 (5 bases). The germline V gene encodes CDR1 LGHDT and CDR2 YNNKEL (reference sequence). Trimming removed 1 base at V and 7 bases at J, with 13 bases between. There are 14 residues in the CDR3.